These 6 T cell receptor beta chains were sequenced from one sample in a study of T cells in women clearing cervical HPV infection. Produced via immunoSEQ multiplex PCR; TCRdb's table is partial and in-frame only. This specimen shows some 21,000 clones; the ten leading clones hold approximately 25%. Sequenced: blood buffy coat. These TCRs come from a woman aged 18 to 75 with a cervical HPV16 infection that either progressed to CIN3+ or cleared (not recorded which).

A note on this clone: The missing CDR3 end, 3 residues past where the read stops, is filled in from the germline J gene. The chain joins TRBV19 to TRBJ1-2; 8 positions agree with TRBD1. Germline V gene lookup returns CDR1 LNHDA and CDR2 SQIVND (reference sequence). The CDR3 runs to 15 residues. The sequenced part of the CDR3 DNA is TGTGCCAGTAGTATGACAGGGGACAGCACAGATACC. This encodes CASSMTGDSTDT. From start to end, the CDR3 is CASSMTGDSTDTYTF.

CDR3 in amino acids: CASSQEFGYYSGNTIYF. The part of the CDR3 DNA that was read is TGTGCCAGCAGCCAAGAATTCGGGTACTACTCTGGAAACACC. The chain is built from TRBV14 and TRBJ1-3; D remains unclear. The read ends 3 residues shy of where the CDR3 ends; the end is completed using the germline J gene. Germline CDR1 reads SGHDN; CDR2 reads FVKESK. Between the trimmed V and J ends, which lost 0 bases and 0 bases, there was a span of 12 bases. The CDR3 covers 17 residues. The full variable domain, completed using reference TRBV14 and TRBJ1-3, is EAGVTQFPSHSVIEKGQTVTLRCDPISGHDNLYWYRRVMGKEIKFLLHFVKESKQDESGMPNNRFLAERTGGTYSTLKVQPAELEDSGVYFCASSQEFGYYSGNTIYFGEGSWLTVV.

Comment on this clone: The CDR3 end lies 3 residues beyond the end of the read and is filled in from the germline J gene. V gene TRBV20-1 combines with J gene TRBJ1-2; D gene unclear. CDR3 length equals 10 residues. Deletions cut 4 bases from V and 3 bases from J, with 3 bases between. Looked up from germline, CDR1 is DFQATT and CDR2 is SNEGSKA (reference sequence). The CDR3 bases that were read are TGCAGTGCTAACTACTATGGC. Translating gives CSANYYG. The whole CDR3 region reads CSANYYGYTF.

A word on this clone: Read sequence stops 3 residues before the CDR3 end, and the germline J gene provides the missing end. The chain is built from TRBV9 and TRBJ1-5; 7 nucleotides align to TRBD1. V trimming: 4 bases; J trimming: 1 base; junction bases outside the gene matches: 5. The CDR3 totals 15 residues. Germline CDR1 is SGDLS and CDR2 is YYNGEE. CDR3: CASSPGQFSNQPQHF. The DNA read from the CDR3 is TGTGCCAGCAGCCCGGGACAGTTCAGCAATCAGCCC.

On this clone: The DNA ends 3 residues before the CDR3 does, and the rest of the CDR3 is filled in from the germline J gene. The chain links TRBV4-1 to TRBJ2-3, with a possible D match to TRBD2 (6 bases). Germline CDR1 MGHRA, CDR2 YSYEKL. V shed 4 bases and J shed 2 bases, with 19 bases lying between them. The CDR3 is 17 residues long. Incomplete CDR3 DNA: TGCGCCAGCAGCCTGGCGGGGTTAATCCAAGACACAGATACG. Protein sequence: CASSLAGLIQDTDT. In full, the CDR3 reads CASSLAGLIQDTDTQYF.

As concerns this clone: The read ends 3 residues shy of where the CDR3 ends; the end is completed using the germline J gene. The chain employs TRBV29-1 and TRBJ2-7, with TRBD1 matching over 9 bases. The V segment lost 1 base and the J segment 4 bases; nucleotides outside the gene matches: 2. The germline CDR1 and CDR2 sequences are SQVTM and ANQGSEA. The CDR3 is made up of 13 amino acids. The CDR3 bases that were read are TGCAGCGTTGAAGGACAGGGGGTATACGAG. It specifies CSVEGQGVYE. The CDR3, in full, reads CSVEGQGVYEQYF.